The present T cell receptor (beta chain) was sequenced within a study of CD8+CD57+ T cells in acquired aplastic anemia. For the study at large: Each DNA sample taken from sorted CD4+ and CD8+ cells came to 3 to 3.5 ug on average.

For CDR3 and TCR beta VDJ profiling, genomic DNA was the template used. MiXCR was run by TCRdb on the reads, yielding one entry per CDR3 protein. The sample yields hundreds of thousands of distinct CDR3 sequences, approximately 32% seen once. The patients chosen for sequencing had shown expansion of CD8+CD57+ cells (detected by flow cytometry). No therapy had been given to the patients at the time of blood sampling. This CDR3 has 16 residues. With V trimmed by 7 bases and J by 5 bases, 17 bases remained unmatched. Germline V gene data show CDR1 as SGHRS and CDR2 as YFSETQ. Specimen: sorted CD4+, CD8+, or CD8+CD57+ T cells (not recorded which) from PBMCs. This receptor was taken from a human donor with aplastic anemia. The V gene is TRBV5-1, the J gene TRBJ1-1, with 7 bases lining up with TRBD1. The CDR3 DNA sequence: TGCGCCAGCGGGTCCAACAGGGGAGCCTCTTTGACTGAAGCTTTCTTT. Amino acids: CASGSNRGASLTEAFF.